This entry features one TCR beta chain sequence. Its antigen is undetermined. Via MiXCR, TCRdb re-called the 5' RACE reads, giving one row per CDR3 protein. This table has 250,000 to 350,000 distinct CDR3 sequences, 15% to 20% appearing once. These data originate in a study of T-cell memory formation after mild COVID-19. General study findings and limits: The study detected some responding clones in pre-infection memory, suggesting cross-reactive memory joined.

This receptor was obtained from a man in his late teens or twenties who had mild COVID-19 (a few samples of this study predate the infection). Cell type and time point are not known. The sample comprised PBMCs or a T cell subset sorted from them (not recorded which).

The CDR3 DNA reads as TGTGCCAGCAGCCAAGGAGGACGAGGGGGCGGCGAGCAGTACTTC. Translation: CASSQGGRGGGEQYF. The V call is TRBV4-2, the J call TRBJ2-7; 7 bases are a match to TRBD1. The CDR3 has 15 residues. The germline V gene has CDR1 LGHNA and CDR2 YNFKEQ. The V segment lost 1 base and the J segment 6 bases; nucleotides outside the gene matches: 9.